One and the same sample provided the 9 T cell receptor beta chains below, sequenced in a study of shared clonotypes between healthy human individuals. The assay was immunoSEQ multiplex PCR, and TCRdb's table has in-frame clones only and misses some. Seen here are around 1.5 million clones, around 98% observed once, and the top ten hold around 0.45%. The sequenced material came from naive CD4+ T cells sorted from blood. Described subset: CD45RA+ positively selected. These receptors originate from a man aged 30 to 39 in good health.

This clone was found once. The genes are TRBV2 and TRBJ1-4, with 7 positions matching TRBD1. CDR3 length: 15 residues. Trimming removed 5 bases from V and 7 bases from J; junction bases left unmatched: 10. Germline V CDR1 and CDR2: SNHLY, FYNNEI. CDR3 loop: CASSQKGAPSEKLFF. The CDR3 DNA sequence: TGTGCCAGCAGTCAAAAGGGGGCCCCTAGTGAAAAACTGTTTTTT.

The V and J genes are TRBV19 and TRBJ2-5; the D is unclear. This CDR3 is 14 amino acids long. V was shortened by 7 bases and J by 4 bases, with 16 bases between the two germline ends. Germline values: CDR1 LNHDA, CDR2 SQIVND (reference sequence). As DNA, the CDR3 is TGTGCCAGTACAGTTGACCTAGGCGGAGAGACCCAGTACTTC. Translating gives CASTVDLGGETQYF. The full variable domain, completed using reference TRBV19 and TRBJ2-5, is DGGITQSPKYLFRKEGQNVTLSCEQNLNHDAMYWYRQDPGQGLRLIYYSQIVNDFQKGDIAEGYSVSREKKESFPLTVTSAQKNPTAFYLCASTVDLGGETQYFGPGTRLLVL.

The rearrangement uses TRBV5-4 and TRBJ2-5; 8 nucleotides align to TRBD2. V was pared by 2 bases and J by 3 bases, with 6 bases of the junction left unmatched. Germline-derived CDR1 and CDR2 are SGHNT and YYREEE (reference sequence). The CDR3 length is 15 residues. The CDR3 DNA is TGTGCCAGCAGCTTTCGGGGGGGAGGGAAAGAGACCCAGTACTTC. This sequence encodes CASSFRGGGKETQYF.

J is TRBJ2-5 and V is TRBV9, with D hard to call. Germline CDR1 reads SGDLS; CDR2 reads YYNGEE. V was clipped by 0 bases and J by 5 bases, with 8 bases between them. This CDR3 has 13 amino acids. CDR3 residues: CASSVDLSETQYF. In DNA, the CDR3 is TGTGCCAGCAGCGTAGATCTGTCGGAGACCCAGTACTTC.

This sequence joins TRBV10-3 and TRBJ2-1, with 10 bases aligning to TRBD2. The CDR3 is 16 residues long. V was clipped by 7 bases and J by 0 bases; unmatched bases: 6. Germline loops: CDR1 ENHRY, CDR2 SYGVKD. This CDR3 is CAITPLAGSSYNEQFF. The CDR3 DNA is TGTGCCATCACCCCACTAGCGGGGTCCTCCTACAATGAGCAGTTCTTC.

The chain joins TRBV9 to TRBJ2-5, with 9 bases matching TRBD2. Per the germline V gene, CDR1 is SGDLS and CDR2 is YYNGEE. The trim removed 3 bases at V and 3 bases at J, leaving 9 bases unmatched. CDR3 length: 16 residues. The chain's CDR3 is CASSGWREGREETQYF. In DNA form, the CDR3 reads TGTGCCAGCAGCGGGTGGCGGGAGGGCCGTGAAGAGACCCAGTACTTC. The variable domain in full, completed from reference TRBV9 and TRBJ2-5, reads DSGVTQTPKHLITATGQRVTLRCSPRSGDLSVYWYQQSLDQGLQFLIQYYNGEERAKGNILERFSAQQFPDLHSELNLSSLELGDSALYFCASSGWREGREETQYFGPGTRLLVL.

V and J are TRBV7-2 and TRBJ2-1, with D possibly TRBD1 on 5 matching bases. V dropped 5 bases and J dropped 4 bases, with 9 bases sitting between them. Germline CDR1 and CDR2: SGHTA and FQGNSA. This CDR3 has 13 residues. CDR3 sequence (DNA): TGTGCCAGCAGCGTAGACAGTTACAATGAGCAGTTCTTC. Protein: CASSVDSYNEQFF.

The chain has TRBV6-1 and TRBJ2-2; possible D gene TRBD1, 6 bases. The ends were cut back, 6 bases at V and 6 bases at J, with 8 bases in the middle. Germline V gene data show CDR1 as MNHNS and CDR2 as SASEGT. The CDR3 contains 12 residues. The CDR3 coding sequence is TGTGCCAGCAGCAGGGGTCCCGGGGAGCTGTTTTTT. Amino acids: CASSRGPGELFF.

This chain joins TRBV14 and TRBJ1-1; D gene uncertain. The CDR3 consists of 20 residues. Between the trimmed V and J ends, which lost 1 base and 2 bases, there was a span of 26 bases. The germline V gene has CDR1 SGHDN and CDR2 FVKESK. The CDR3 reads CASSQGQGPVAPTFNTEAFF. DNA for the CDR3: TGTGCCAGCAGCCAAGGGCAAGGTCCTGTGGCCCCAACATTTAACACTGAAGCTTTCTTT.